A single TCR beta chain is shown here with its context. This clone was found once. What this receptor recognizes is not known. Within one base of it there is no much larger clone, and no base qualities were kept. This record belongs to a study of CD8+ T cells in alopecia areata (dated by TCRdb to the late 2010s). About the investigation overall: Treated patients were enrolled in an open-label pilot trial of oral tofacitinib at 5 to 10 mg twice daily for moderate-to-severe alopecia areata. Patients received tofacitinib for 6 to 18 months and were then followed off drug for 6 months to check for delayed response and recurrence. RNA was extracted with the PAXgene miRNA kit for fixed scalp, the miRNeasy kit for PBMCs, and the RNeasy kit for mouse skin. High-throughput TCRbeta sequencing was used to examine T cell clonal expansion in alopecia areata in both the C3H/HeJ mouse model and human patients. Human TCRbeta sequencing covered scalp tissue and sorted CD4+ and CD8+ peripheral blood T cells from patchy and totalis/universalis alopecia areata patients and healthy controls. Biopsies were taken from tofacitinib-treated patients at baseline and again at 4 and 24 weeks into treatment, and several of those patients also had a later scalp biopsy. immunoSEQ multiplex PCR using 35 Vbeta forward primers and 13 Jbeta reverse primers was used to amplify TCRbeta CDR3 regions. Clonality in the scalp was compared among normal scalp (n=4), patchy alopecia areata scalp (n=8), and alopecia totalis/universalis scalp (n=8). Results the study describes overall, beyond this receptor: TCR sequences shared between patients were less clear than in mice, possibly partly because of HLA diversity in the patient population. Lesional scalp, especially in alopecia totalis/universalis, showed higher clonality and more expanded CD8+ clones than normal scalp, suggesting antigenic drive. Unlike mouse skin, which is dominated by gammadelta T cells, normal human skin has resident alphabeta T cells that are also sequenced, and this complicates analysis of the scalp TCR repertoire.

From the germline V gene, CDR1 is SGHVS and CDR2 is FQNEAQ. There are 15 amino acids in the CDR3, from cysteine to phenylalanine inclusive. Here the CDR3 DNA is all that survives: 45 bases in frame from base 1. V is pruned by 5 bases and J by 13 bases, leaving 14 bases of the junction without a gene match. The intended sense of this specimen's time point label: baseline before oral tofacitinib. Lesional scalp punch biopsies and peripheral blood were obtained from alopecia areata patients. After PBMCs were isolated by density centrifugation and stained for CD3, CD4 and CD8, a FACSAria was used to sort CD4+ and CD8+ T cells. The library was produced with the immunoSEQ multiplex PCR assay. To provide template for TCR sequencing, every sample had RNA extracted and reverse transcribed into cDNA. First-strand cDNA was synthesized with SuperScript III using a 2:1 mix of oligo-dT and random hexamers. A synthetic immune receptor repertoire was used to assess amplification bias, and residual bias was removed computationally. The source study handled its data this way. Raw reads were preprocessed for error removal, and CDR3 was defined according to IMGT conventions as running from the conserved cysteine to phenylalanine. Clonality was calculated as 1 minus Shannon entropy normalized by log2 of the number of productive unique TCRs. Whether each scalp clone was CD4 or CD8 was inferred by checking scalp TCRbeta sequences against the CD4 and CD8 repertoires from sorted blood. The immuneACCESS repertoire file appears here via TCRdb, limited to in-frame rearrangements. These files lack a portion of the clones; in checked studies, under half of the deficit traces to unresolved V genes, and the cause of the others is not known. That table is the source of V, J and clone size, and D and trimming were worked out from the DNA. Here the sample has more than 100,000 clones; roughly 61% occur a single time. The ten largest make up 4.5% of the sample.

The sample was CD4+ T cells sorted from blood, taken at week 0. The V and J genes are TRBV7-8 and TRBJ2-1; TRBD2 agrees with 10 junctional bases. The TCR originated in a human donor with alopecia areata. The DNA reads as follows: TGTGCCAGCAGCCCCGTTCAGAGCGGGAGGGCCAATCAGTTCTTC. Its protein reads: CASSPVQSGRANQFF.